This is a list of T cell receptor beta chains from one sample in a study of blood T cell dynamics during melanoma immunotherapy. Libraries were prepared by immunoSEQ multiplex PCR; TCRdb keeps only in-frame clonotypes and omits some of them. The repertoire has fewer than 30,000 clones, approximately 80% of them found once; the top ten carry around 10%. The source material was blood, sampled from a patient treated with checkpoint blockade. These receptors all come from a human donor with melanoma. Each CDR3 is given with its conserved first and last residue. The D gene is left open where the match is weak. Rows give clone size only sometimes, using once, few, many, or a class for an expanded clone.

cdr3_nt cdr3_aa d_call j_call clone_size v_call
TGTGCCAGCAGCCTAGTGGGGGTCTATGGCTACACCTTC CASSLVGVYGYTF NA TRBJ1-2 NA TRBV28
TGTGCCAGCAGCTTCTATTCGGCGAACACCGGGGAGCTGTTTTTT CASSFYSANTGELFF NA TRBJ2-2 NA TRBV11-2
TGTGCCAGCAGTTACGGACCCCGGGAGACCCAGTACTTC CASSYGPRETQYF NA TRBJ2-5 once TRBV6-5
TGTGCCAGCAGCCCAGTTGGACAGGGAAACGAGCAGTACTTC CASSPVGQGNEQYF TRBD1 TRBJ2-7 NA TRBV27
TGCGCCAGCGGACCTAGCGGGGATCTTTATGAGCAGTTCTTC CASGPSGDLYEQFF TRBD2 TRBJ2-1 NA TRBV5-1
TGTGCCATCAGTGCATCAGGGACTAGCGGGAGCTACGAGCAGTACTTC CAISASGTSGSYEQYF TRBD2 TRBJ2-7 NA TRBV10-3
TGTGCCAGCAGCGCAGCGGGGACTACGAACACCGGGGAGCTGTTTTTT CASSAAGTTNTGELFF TRBD2 TRBJ2-2 NA TRBV9
TGCGCCAGCAGCCTTCGAGGACAGGCGGGGGCAGATACGCAGTATTTT CASSLRGQAGADTQYF NA TRBJ2-3 NA TRBV4-1
TGCGCCAGCAGCACCCGGGCGGGGCTAGCGGGAGGTGGGGATACGCAGTATTTT CASSTRAGLAGGGDTQYF TRBD2 TRBJ2-3 few TRBV4-1
TGTGCCAGTAGTATCCCCCCCCCGGGTGAAAAACTGTTTTTT CASSIPPPGEKLFF NA TRBJ1-4 NA TRBV19
TGTGCCAGTAGCGGAGCACGAGATCGTAGCAATCAGCCCCAGCATTTT CASSGARDRSNQPQHF NA TRBJ1-5 NA TRBV19
TGCAGCGTAACAGGGGGGCGGAACACCATATATTTT CSVTGGRNTIYF TRBD1 TRBJ1-3 once TRBV29-1
TGCGCCAGCAGCCTAGCCGGGACAGGGGGAGAAAAACTGTTTTTT CASSLAGTGGEKLFF TRBD1 TRBJ1-4 once TRBV5-1
TGCGCCAGCAGCTTGGATAGGGGGCGCGTCTACGAGCAGTACTTC CASSLDRGRVYEQYF TRBD1 TRBJ2-7 once TRBV5-1
TGTGCCAGCAGCTTAGATCTGGCCCAGCGGGTTTCGGACGAGCAGTACTTC CASSLDLAQRVSDEQYF NA TRBJ2-7 NA TRBV11-2
TGTGCCAGCAGGGGACTATCCTCTGGAAACACCATATATTTT CASRGLSSGNTIYF NA TRBJ1-3 few TRBV2
TGTGCCAGCAGCTTAGCGCCGGGCGGGGGGGCCCGTCCAGATACGCAGTATTTT CASSLAPGGGARPDTQYF TRBD2 TRBJ2-3 NA TRBV7-2
TGTGCCAGCAGGCTGACAGGGGGCGACTACAATGAGCAGTTCTTC CASRLTGGDYNEQFF TRBD1 TRBJ2-1 NA TRBV2
TGTGCCAGCAGCTTGGGAAGGACTAGCGGGAACACCGGGGAGCTGTTTTTT CASSLGRTSGNTGELFF TRBD2 TRBJ2-2 once TRBV5-4
TGCGCCAGCAGCCAAGAGGGGGGCCGTGGCTACACCTTC CASSQEGGRGYTF NA TRBJ1-2 NA TRBV4-3
TGCAGCGTTGTCCCCCTAGCGGACCTGCTCTACAATGAGCAGTTCTTC CSVVPLADLLYNEQFF TRBD2 TRBJ2-1 few TRBV29-1
TGTGCCAGCAGCTTGAGTGCAGGGGAGCGCGGCTACACCTTC CASSLSAGERGYTF NA TRBJ1-2 NA TRBV5-4
TGTGCCAGCACGCCCGCGGATCAGGTCCTCGATACTCCCTACAATGAGCAGTTCTTC CASTPADQVLDTPYNEQFF NA TRBJ2-1 NA TRBV5-5
TGTGCCAGCAGCTTAGAAGGGAACAGGGGCACCGGGGAGCTGTTTTTT CASSLEGNRGTGELFF TRBD1 TRBJ2-2 NA TRBV11-3
TGTGCCAGCAGTTTCAGCTCTGGGGCCAACGTCCTGACTTTC CASSFSSGANVLTF NA TRBJ2-6 NA TRBV27
TGTGCCAGCAGTTTTGGCATTTCGCGGCAGCCCCAGCATTTT CASSFGISRQPQHF NA TRBJ1-5 NA TRBV28
TGCGCCAGCAGCCAAGACCGGGGCTCTGGGGCCAACGTCCTGACTTTC CASSQDRGSGANVLTF NA TRBJ2-6 NA TRBV4-3
TGCGCCAGCAGCCCGGGACTAGCAGATACGCAGTATTTT CASSPGLADTQYF TRBD2 TRBJ2-3 NA TRBV4-1
TGTGCCAGCAGCAATAAACAGGTCGGGGAGCTGTTTTTT CASSNKQVGELFF NA TRBJ2-2 NA TRBV7-9
TGTGCCAGCAGCTTGGGTCAGATAGCCAAAAACATTCAGTACTTC CASSLGQIAKNIQYF NA TRBJ2-4 NA TRBV5-8
TGTGCCAGCAGCTTTCCGGGACTAAGGGACGAGCAGTACTTC CASSFPGLRDEQYF TRBD2 TRBJ2-7 NA TRBV7-2
TGCGCCAGCAGCCCCCCCACCGGGACAGGGGGTGACAATGAGCAGTTCTTC CASSPPTGTGGDNEQFF TRBD1 TRBJ2-1 NA TRBV5-1
TGTGCCAGCAGTCCTAGAAGTTGGGGGCAAGCCTTTATCCAAGAGACCCAGTACTTC CASSPRSWGQAFIQETQYF NA TRBJ2-5 NA TRBV2
TGTGCCAGCAGTGGGTTGGCAGGGGCCGGGGAGACCCAGTACTTC CASSGLAGAGETQYF NA TRBJ2-5 NA TRBV6-1
TGTGCCAGCAGTTTTCTGGGGTTGAACACTGAAGCTTTCTTT CASSFLGLNTEAFF NA TRBJ1-1 NA TRBV28
TGTGCCAGCCGGACAGGGGGCCCAGATACGCAGTATTTT CASRTGGPDTQYF TRBD1 TRBJ2-3 NA TRBV28
TGTGCCAGCACCTCCAACCGGGACAGGGGATTGAACACTGAAGCTTTCTTT CASTSNRDRGLNTEAFF TRBD1 TRBJ1-1 NA TRBV2
TGCGCCAGCAGTACCTCGGGACAGGGGGCGCCTGAAAAACTGTTTTTT CASSTSGQGAPEKLFF TRBD1 TRBJ1-4 NA TRBV23-1
TGTGCCAGCAGCCCTGGGACTTATGTCGGGCAGTACTTC CASSPGTYVGQYF NA TRBJ2-7 NA TRBV14
TGCAGCGTGCGACAGGGGGCAGAAGCTTCCTCCTACGAGCAGTACTTC CSVRQGAEASSYEQYF TRBD1 TRBJ2-7 NA TRBV29-1
TGTGCCAGCAGCCACGGACTAGCGGGAGTGGGTGAGCAGTACTTC CASSHGLAGVGEQYF TRBD2 TRBJ2-7 NA TRBV4-2
TGTGCCAGCAGTGAATCACGAGAACAGGCCCGAGGGGGCTACACCTTC CASSESREQARGGYTF NA TRBJ1-2 few TRBV2
TGTGCCAGCAGCTTGGGGACCCTCTACGAGCAGTACTTC CASSLGTLYEQYF NA TRBJ2-7 NA TRBV11-2
TGCGCCAGCAGCCTGCTTCCAGGGATCAGTGAAAAACTGTTTTTT CASSLLPGISEKLFF NA TRBJ1-4 NA TRBV4-1
TGTGCCAGCAGTGGGAAGATAGGGACAGGGGGCTACAATGAGCAGTTCTTC CASSGKIGTGGYNEQFF TRBD1 TRBJ2-1 NA TRBV6-1
TGTGCCAGCAGCTTACAGGGTGGAAACACCATATATTTT CASSLQGGNTIYF NA TRBJ1-3 NA TRBV5-8
TGTGCCACCAGCACTGCCCGATCCTACGAGCAGTACTTC CATSTARSYEQYF NA TRBJ2-7 once TRBV6-1
TGTGCCAGCCGGGAGGGAGGAGAGACCGGGGAGCTGTTTTTT CASREGGETGELFF TRBD2 TRBJ2-2 NA TRBV6-4
TGTGCCAGTAGTGTCGACAGGGGGGGGGATTCACCCCTCCACTTT CASSVDRGGDSPLHF TRBD1 TRBJ1-6 once TRBV19
TGTGCCAGCAGTTGGCACGGACAGGGGGTTCCCCTTGAAGCTTTCTTT CASSWHGQGVPLEAFF TRBD1 TRBJ1-1 NA TRBV27